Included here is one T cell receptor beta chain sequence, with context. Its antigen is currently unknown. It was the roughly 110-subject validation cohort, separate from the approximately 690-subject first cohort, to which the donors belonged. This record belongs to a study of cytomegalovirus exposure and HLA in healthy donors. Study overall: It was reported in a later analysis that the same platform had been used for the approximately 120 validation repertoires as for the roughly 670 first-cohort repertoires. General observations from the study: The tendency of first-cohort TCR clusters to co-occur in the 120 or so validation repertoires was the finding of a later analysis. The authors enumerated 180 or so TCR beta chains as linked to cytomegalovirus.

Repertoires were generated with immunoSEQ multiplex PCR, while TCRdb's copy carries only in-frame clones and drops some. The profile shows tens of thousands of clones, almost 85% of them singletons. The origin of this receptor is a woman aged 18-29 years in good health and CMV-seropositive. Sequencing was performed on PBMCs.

CDR3 DNA: TGTGCCAGTAATGAAAGACTGGGACAGACAGATGGCTACACCTTC. Its translation: CASNERLGQTDGYTF. The rearrangement links TRBV19 to TRBJ1-2, with 7 bases fitting TRBD1. The V gene's germline CDR1 is LNHDA and CDR2 SQIVND (reference sequence). V trimming: 7 bases; J trimming: 6 bases; junction bases outside the gene matches: 14. The CDR3 runs to 15 residues.